The 9 T cell receptor beta chains below were found in one sample sequenced in a study of OX40 agonist ivuxolimab in advanced cancers. The data were produced by immunoSEQ multiplex PCR, yet TCRdb's version contains in-frame clones alone and is incomplete. The table lists tens of thousands of clones, approximately 85% of them singletons, with 1.2% in the top ten. This specimen was CD4+ or CD8+ T cells sorted from blood, taken in a trial of the OX40 agonist ivuxolimab. The receptor set was obtained from an adult with an advanced solid tumor such as melanoma, head and neck, liver or kidney cancer.

This sequence joins TRBV18 and TRBJ2-7, with 9 nucleotides matching TRBD2. CDR1 is KGHSH, CDR2 LQKENI, per germline. J gave up 6 bases and V 5 bases, and 11 bases lay outside the gene matches. The CDR3 runs to 15 residues. The CDR3 bases are TGTGCCAGCTCATCAGTTCCGGGACTAGCAGCCGAGCAGTACTTC. Its translation: CASSSVPGLAAEQYF.

The chain is built from TRBV5-4 and TRBJ2-5; 8 nucleotides align to TRBD2. Germline lookup yields CDR1 SGHNT and CDR2 YYREEE (reference sequence). There are 18 residues in the CDR3. V shed 4 bases, J shed 1 base, and the junction held 15 bases outside the gene matches. CDR3 bases: TGTGCCAGCAGCGGGAGCACTAGCGGAGGGCCCATCCAAGAGACCCAGTACTTC. Protein sequence: CASSGSTSGGPIQETQYF.

The chain is built from TRBV28 and TRBJ2-5; D may be TRBD2 (5 bases). V was cut by 8 bases and J by 7 bases, with 11 bases left in between. This CDR3 has 11 amino acids. Germline assignment: CDR1 MDHEN and CDR2 SYDVKM. The CDR3 DNA reads as TGTGCCAGCGGGCTGGCGGGGACCCAGTACTTC. Protein: CASGLAGTQYF.

The chain uses TRBV6-5 and TRBJ1-2; 7 bases match TRBD1. The junction had 10 bases not matched to a gene; V was cut back by 8 bases and J by 7 bases. The CDR3 is 13 residues long. Germline V CDR1 and CDR2: MNHEY, SVGAGI. The CDR3 bases are TGTGCCAGCTACGACAGGGTTAAAGGTGGCTACACCTTC. It translates to CASYDRVKGGYTF.

This sequence joins TRBV4-3 and TRBJ1-1; 7 bases agree with TRBD1. Germline CDR1 reads LGHNA; CDR2 reads YSLEER. V lost 1 base, J lost 4 bases, and 9 bases stayed unmatched. CDR3 length: 16 residues. Here the CDR3 reads CASSQAADRRGTEAFF. The CDR3 DNA reads TGCGCCAGCAGCCAAGCCGCGGACAGGCGGGGCACTGAAGCTTTCTTT.

The gene calls are TRBV6-6 and TRBJ1-1, with D unclear. This CDR3 is 12 amino acids long. Trimming took 2 bases from V and 4 from J, leaving 5 bases between them. Per germline, CDR1 MNHNY and CDR2 SVGAGI (reference sequence). CDR3 sequence (DNA): TGTGCCAGCAGTTACGGAGCCACTGAAGCTTTCTTT. Its translation: CASSYGATEAFF.

This sequence joins TRBV18 and TRBJ2-5; D uncertain. Germline V lookup: CDR1 KGHSH, CDR2 LQKENI. CDR3 length equals 12 residues. Trimming cost V 3 bases and J 5 bases, with 7 bases left between them. CDR3 in amino acids: CASSPFEETQYF. CDR3 coding DNA: TGTGCCAGCTCACCTTTCGAGGAGACCCAGTACTTC.

As regards this clone: Other nucleotide sequences from this sample produce the same CDR3. CDR3 region: CASSLGSQETQYF. In nucleotides, the CDR3 is TGCGCCAGCAGCTTGGGGTCCCAAGAGACCCAGTACTTC. The rearrangement links TRBV5-1 to TRBJ2-5; D gene uncertain. Per germline, CDR1 SGHRS and CDR2 YFSETQ. Trimming took off 0 bases at V and 1 base at J, with 4 bases between the two ends. CDR3 length: 13 amino acids.

This chain joins TRBV29-1 and TRBJ1-2, with D unresolved. The CDR3 is 11 amino acids. CDR1 and CDR2 from the germline V gene are SQVTM and ANQGSEA. V was pared by 4 bases and J by 4 bases, with 7 bases between. The CDR3 nucleotides read TGCAGCGTTGGATTGGGCTATGGCTACACCTTC. Its translation is CSVGLGYGYTF.